This entry features one TCR beta chain sequence. The target antigen is unknown. This sample was included in a study of graft-versus-host responses after intestinal transplantation. Study-level background: Each recipient received anti-thymocyte globulin induction, then tacrolimus and steroids for three to four years.

The study, taken as a whole, reports: High graft-versus-host to host-versus-graft clonal ratios were found in allografts of patients who had graft-donor T cell macrochimerism.

The V gene's germline CDR1 is WSHSY and CDR2 SAAADI. The CDR3 length is 14 residues. With 7 bases clipped from V and 2 bases from J, the junction kept 8 bases outside the gene matches. Repertoires were generated with immunoSEQ multiplex PCR, while TCRdb's copy carries only in-frame clones and drops some. The table records more than 65,000 clones, approximately 89% of them present only once. Sequencing used unstimulated CD8+ T cells sorted from spleen or lymph node cells, obtained before transplant. The TCR originated in a human donor who was the organ donor for an intestinal transplant. This sequence joins TRBV10-2 and TRBJ2-7, with 7 bases matching TRBD1. The CDR3 DNA follows: TGCGCCAGCAAAACCCGGGACAGTCCCTACGAGCAGTACTTC. Protein: CASKTRDSPYEQYF.